This T cell receptor beta chain was obtained from a study of PD-L1 blockade in urothelial cancer. Study information: Patients with male sex and bladder-origin urothelial cancer accounted for about 85% of the roughly 30 enrolled. At 6 weeks and at 3 weeks (second dose) after treatment start, blood was analyzed.

Produced via immunoSEQ multiplex PCR; TCRdb's table is partial and in-frame only. The sample consists of some 84,000 clones, approximately 90% of them appearing once. V dropped 8 bases and J dropped 4; count of bases not matched to a gene: 17. The CDR3 covers 17 residues. From germline, CDR1 is MNHEY and CDR2 SMNVEV (reference sequence). The sample was PBMCs, taken around atezolizumab (anti-PD-L1) treatment. The TCR was taken from a woman aged 70-85 years with urothelial cancer. The chain has TRBV27 and TRBJ2-3; 8 bases line up with TRBD2. The CDR3: CASGYRLAGGPPDTQYF. The CDR3 DNA sequence: TGTGCCAGCGGGTATCGGCTGGCGGGGGGCCCCCCAGATACGCAGTATTTT.